This T cell receptor (beta chain) derives from a study of blood T cell repertoires in COVID-19. Whole-study context: Material from acute and convalescent COVID-19 was sourced from the United States, Italy and Spain.

Germline V gene sequence: CDR1 MNHNY, CDR2 SVGAGI (reference sequence). The CDR3 length is 14 residues. Deletions cut 1 base from V and 3 bases from J, with 9 bases between. Per the study methods: Reference gene primers were amplified, and this amplification served to estimate nucleated cell counts. Only in-frame clones appear in the TCRdb table, and some are missing; sequencing was by immunoSEQ multiplex PCR. The DNA gave D and trimming, while V, J and clone size come from that table. The sample records hundreds of thousands of clones, over 75% being singletons. The source of this sequence is a woman in her forties or fifties with active or convalescent COVID-19. The chain recombines TRBV6-6 with TRBJ1-1, with D perhaps matching TRBD1 (6 bases). The sequenced sample consisted of peripheral blood. DNA for the CDR3: TGTGCCAGCAGTTACTACAGGGCTGACACTGAAGCTTTCTTT. Translated: CASSYYRADTEAFF.